This T cell receptor (beta chain) was retrieved from a study of technical replicates of blood from several donors (TCRdb year 2017). Details on this clone: The antigen it recognizes is unknown. No much larger clonotype is one base removed from it; base qualities were not supplied.

Deletion took 4 bases off V and 8 bases off J, with a span of 18 bases between the germline ends. The CDR3 has 15 amino acids, counting the end cysteine and phenylalanine. Only the CDR3 part of the read is kept: 45 bases, read in frame from the first base. CDR1 and CDR2 are drawn from the germline V gene (reference sequence): LNHNV, YYDKDF. Libraries were made using the immunoSEQ multiplex PCR assay. The table was pulled from immuneACCESS by TCRdb, which kept in-frame rearrangements only. Such tables lose some clones; where checked, under half of the loss comes from unresolved V genes, and the rest has no known cause. The table for this sample lists 70,000 to 95,000 clones; approximately 94% of them were counted only once. The top ten hold under 0.3% of the sample.

This TCR was sampled from a human donor in good health. The sample was T cells isolated from PBMCs. Recombination connected TRBV15 to TRBJ2-1, with a tentative D gene TRBD1 over 5 matching bases. The sequence in DNA is TGTGCCACCAGCAAAACCCGAGACAGACTGGATGAGCAGTTCTTC. This is translated as CATSKTRDRLDEQFF. Here the CDR3 is joined to the reference TRBV15 and TRBJ2-1 genes, and the full variable domain is: DAMVIQNPRYQVTQFGKPVTLSCSQTLNHNVMYWYQQKSSQAPKLLFHYYDKDFNNEADTPDNFQSRRPNTSFCFLDIRSPGLGDTAMYLCATSKTRDRLDEQFFGPGTRLTVL.